These 18 T cell receptor beta chains were all obtained from the same sample, sequenced in a study of cytomegalovirus exposure and HLA in healthy donors. Amplification used 60 Vbeta primers and 13 Jbeta primers. Here immunoSEQ multiplex PCR was the method, and the copy in TCRdb shows in-frame clones only, minus some. The sample gives around 100,000 clones, 79% of which show up once; approximately 4.3% is in the top ten. The sample taken for sequencing was PBMCs. These TCRs come from a middle-aged man in good health and CMV-seropositive.

This clone was counted between two and nine times. J is TRBJ2-1 and V is TRBV30, with 9 bases lining up with TRBD2. With V trimmed by 2 bases and J by 9 bases, 8 bases remained unmatched. Germline loops: CDR1 GTSNPN, CDR2 SVGIG (reference sequence). The CDR3 has 14 amino acids. CDR3 protein: CAWSTGTSSIEQFF. The CDR3 DNA follows: TGTGCCTGGAGTACCGGGACTAGCAGCATTGAGCAGTTCTTC.

This chain uses TRBV19 with TRBJ2-4; perhaps TRBD1 as D (5 bases). The V gene lost 6 bases and the J gene lost 2 bases, with 8 bases spanning the gap. Germline lookup yields CDR1 LNHDA and CDR2 SQIVND (reference sequence). This CDR3 region has 13 residues. The DNA for the CDR3 is TGTGCCAGTAGGCAGGGAACCAAAAACATTCAGTACTTC. This sequence encodes CASRQGTKNIQYF.

The V gene is TRBV28, the J gene TRBJ2-3, with 9 bases lining up with TRBD1. Germline V gene lookup returns CDR1 MDHEN and CDR2 SYDVKM. The CDR3 length is 12 residues. J gave up 1 base and V 11 bases, and 1 base lay outside the gene matches. The CDR3 DNA reads TGTGCCCACAGGGGGCGCACAGATACGCAGTATTTT. It encodes CAHRGRTDTQYF.

This clone was detected only once. This chain links TRBV7-2 with TRBJ2-7; 9 bases align to TRBD1. The length of the CDR3 is 15 residues. The V and J ends lost 2 bases and 3 bases, in that order; junction bases with no gene match: 5. The germline V gene encodes CDR1 SGHTA and CDR2 FQGNSA. CDR3 DNA sequence: TGTGCCAGCAGCTTAACCGGGACAGGGTACTACGAGCAGTACTTC. Translated: CASSLTGTGYYEQYF.

This rearrangement joins TRBV7-6 to TRBJ2-5; 10 positions match TRBD1. The CDR3 is 19 residues long. Germline V lookup: CDR1 SGHVS, CDR2 FNYEAQ. The V gene end was trimmed by 1 base and the J gene end by 5 bases; junction bases not matched to a gene: 16. The CDR3 coding sequence is TGTGCCAGCAGCTTAGGGATGATATCCGGGACAGGGGTTGGGGAGACCCAGTACTTC. Amino acid sequence: CASSLGMISGTGVGETQYF.

This chain connects TRBV15 to TRBJ2-2, with TRBD1 matching 7 bases. The germline CDR1 and CDR2 sequences are LNHNV and YYDKDF (reference sequence). This CDR3 has 16 amino acids. V gave up 7 bases and J gave up 1 base; unmatched junction bases: 9. The CDR3 spells CATMYYRGWNTGELFF. CDR3 in DNA: TGTGCCACCATGTACTACAGGGGTTGGAACACCGGGGAGCTGTTTTTT.

The chain is built from TRBV5-1 and TRBJ2-2, with D possibly matching TRBD2 (6 bases). V lost 0 bases, J lost 2 bases, and 11 bases lay in between. The CDR3 sequence is 16 residues long. The germline gives CDR1 SGHRS, CDR2 YFSETQ. CDR3 amino acids: CASSLVGGTNTGELFF. In nucleotides, the CDR3 is TGCGCCAGCAGCTTGGTTGGCGGGACCAACACCGGGGAGCTGTTTTTT.

V gene TRBV2 combines with J gene TRBJ1-6; 10 nucleotides match TRBD1. The CDR3 is made up of 15 amino acids. CDR1 and CDR2 (germline): SNHLY, FYNNEI. The trim removed 8 bases at V and 9 bases at J, leaving 10 bases unmatched. CDR3 coding DNA: TGTGCCAGCGGACGGGACAGGGGAGGAAGTTCACCCCTCCACTTT. It codes for CASGRDRGGSSPLHF. The full variable domain, completed using reference TRBV2 and TRBJ1-6, is EPEVTQTPSHQVTQMGQEVILRCVPISNHLYFYWYRQILGQKVEFLVSFYNNEISEKSEIFDDQFSVERPDGSNFTLKIRSTKLEDSAMYFCASGRDRGGSSPLHFGNGTRLTVT.

This clone qualifies as medium-sized. The V gene is TRBV6-1, the J gene TRBJ1-4; TRBD1 matches 8 bases. The CDR3 is made up of 14 amino acids. J lost 5 bases, V lost 1 base, and 0 bases had no gene match. Germline CDR1 and CDR2: MNHNS and SASEGT. CDR3 in DNA: TGTGCCAGCAGTGAAGGACAGGGGAATGAAAAACTGTTTTTT. Translating gives CASSEGQGNEKLFF.

This clone appeared a few times. One end of the junction is discordant with germline, which a read error may explain. This chain connects TRBV7-9 to TRBJ2-5; D possibly corresponds to TRBD2 (7 bases). The germline CDR1 and CDR2 sequences are SEHNR and FQNEAQ (reference sequence). This CDR3 is 12 amino acids long. The CDR3 region has the DNA TGTTCCAGCGAGGGGGGGGCAGAGACCCAGTACTTC. Protein: CSSEGGAETQYF.

The chain combines TRBV6-5 with TRBJ2-3; D might be TRBD1 (6 bases). The CDR3 spans 14 residues. V was trimmed by 4 bases and J by 2 bases, leaving 10 bases between them. Per the germline V gene, CDR1 is MNHEY and CDR2 is SVGAGI. For the CDR3, the DNA is TGTGCCAGCAGTTTACAGGGATTCACAGATACGCAGTATTTT. Translated, it gives CASSLQGFTDTQYF.

The chain links TRBV6-5 to TRBJ1-5; 7 bases map to TRBD1. After removal of 6 bases from V and 6 bases from J, the junction contained 8 bases not matched to a gene. This CDR3 is built from 14 residues. Germline-derived CDR1 and CDR2 are MNHEY and SVGAGI. The CDR3 DNA reads TGTGCCAGCAGGCCAGACAGGGTAGGTCAGCCCCAGCATTTT. Translation gives CASRPDRVGQPQHF.

This clone was seen a handful of times. The J gene is TRBJ2-1, the V gene TRBV7-2; 9 bases are a match to TRBD2. Germline CDR1 is SGHTA and CDR2 is FQGNSA. The CDR3 length is 15 residues. Trimming cost V 5 bases and J 5 bases; bases outside gene matches: 7. The CDR3 coding sequence is TGTGCCAGCAGCCCGCCCGGGACTAGCAACAATGAGCAGTTCTTC. Translated: CASSPPGTSNNEQFF.

In its sample, this clone was seen a few times. The chain is built from TRBV28 and TRBJ1-4; D is unclear. Germline CDR1 is MDHEN and CDR2 is SYDVKM. The V end lost 7 bases, the J end lost 7 bases, and 10 bases lay between the germline ends. CDR3 length equals 12 residues. CDR3 residues: CASNLVAEKLFF. CDR3 in DNA: TGTGCCAGCAACCTGGTGGCTGAAAAACTGTTTTTT.

CDR3 residues: CASSVQGHEQYF. The CDR3 bases are TGCGCCAGCAGTGTGCAGGGCCACGAGCAGTACTTC. The chain joins TRBV10-2 to TRBJ2-7; perhaps TRBD1 as D (5 bases). The CDR3 contains 12 residues. V shed 4 bases and J shed 5 bases, with 9 bases lying between them. Germline lookup yields CDR1 WSHSY and CDR2 SAAADI.

The chain is built from TRBV6-5 and TRBJ1-1; 10 bases are a match to TRBD1. The V gene's germline CDR1 is MNHEY and CDR2 SVGAGI. With V trimmed by 6 bases and J by 3 bases, 1 base remained unmatched. This CDR3 is built from 13 residues. As DNA, the CDR3 is TGTGCCAGCAGAGGACAGGGGGACACTGAAGCTTTCTTT. Translation gives CASRGQGDTEAFF.

J is TRBJ2-3 and V is TRBV6-1, with 9 positions matching TRBD2. This CDR3 has 15 residues. CDR1 and CDR2 from the germline V gene are MNHNS and SASEGT. V was clipped by 1 base and J by 3 bases; unmatched bases: 2. The CDR3 nucleotides read TGTGCCAGCAGTGAAGAAGCGGGAGGAACAGATACGCAGTATTTT. Residues: CASSEEAGGTDTQYF.

In this sample, this clone turned up once. The CDR3 protein is CASSLGGGYEQYF. CDR3 coding DNA: TGTGCCAGCAGCTTAGGGGGCGGCTACGAGCAGTACTTC. The chain links TRBV11-2 to TRBJ2-7; D perhaps matches TRBD1 (5 bases). This CDR3 has 13 amino acids. From germline, CDR1 is SGHAT and CDR2 FQNNGV. Trimming stripped 1 base from V and 3 bases from J, with 7 bases between.